These 8 T cell receptor beta chains were sequenced from one sample in a study of cytomegalovirus exposure and HLA in healthy donors. This table comes from immunoSEQ multiplex PCR, and its TCRdb copy is limited to in-frame clones, with some not included. This sample carries approximately 300,000 clones, 80% to 90% of them seen once, and the ten largest clones take under 0.85%. Sequencing used PBMCs. These receptors were obtained from a woman aged 18 to 35 in good health and CMV-seronegative.

V gene TRBV28 combines with J gene TRBJ2-7, with a possible D match to TRBD2 (5 bases). V lost 3 bases to trimming and J lost 6 bases, with 12 bases between them. This CDR3 contains 13 residues. Germline V gene sequence: CDR1 MDHEN, CDR2 SYDVKM. The CDR3, as DNA: TGTGCCAGCAGTTTCTACTCTGGAGGCGAGCAGTACTTC. The encoded protein is CASSFYSGGEQYF.

The gene calls are TRBV5-6 and TRBJ2-3, with 7 bases that match TRBD2. Germline V lookup: CDR1 SGHDT, CDR2 YYEEEE. The CDR3 is 13 residues long. The ends lost 5 bases at V and 7 bases at J; junction bases unmatched: 7. CDR3 amino acids: CASRPTGGYTQYF. DNA for the CDR3: TGTGCCAGCAGGCCTACCGGGGGGTATACGCAGTATTTT.

V is TRBV5-1 and J is TRBJ2-2; 8 bases align to TRBD2. The CDR3 runs 16 residues. Trimming at V came to 4 bases and at J to 3 bases, leaving 8 bases not matched to a gene. Germline-derived CDR1 and CDR2 are SGHRS and YFSETQ. CDR3: CASSPPGSGDTGELFF. The CDR3 DNA sequence: TGCGCCAGCAGCCCTCCTGGTAGCGGGGACACCGGGGAGCTGTTTTTT. The full variable domain, in which reference TRBV5-1 and TRBJ2-2 provide the parts outside the CDR3, is KAGVTQTPRYLIKTRGQQVTLSCSPISGHRSVSWYQQTPGQGLQFLFEYFSETQRNKGNFPGRFSGRQFSNSRSEMNVSTLELGDSALYLCASSPPGSGDTGELFFGEGSRLTVL.

The chain couples TRBV7-2 to TRBJ2-1, with TRBD2 identical over 13 bases. This CDR3 spans 16 amino acids. Germline lookup yields CDR1 SGHTA and CDR2 FQGNSA. After removal of 6 bases from V and 1 base from J, the junction contained 3 bases not matched to a gene. CDR3: CASRPLAGGSYNEQFF. CDR3 nucleotides: TGTGCCAGCAGACCACTAGCGGGAGGGTCCTACAATGAGCAGTTCTTC.

CDR3 sequence (DNA): TGTGCCAGCAGCCAAGGGTTCGGGAGCGAAGAGACCCAGTACTTC. This codes for CASSQGFGSEETQYF. The chain employs TRBV14 and TRBJ2-5, with a weak D call TRBD2 (6 bases). Germline V gives CDR1 SGHDN, CDR2 FVKESK. Trimming left V 1 base short and J 3 bases short, with 12 bases between. This CDR3 spans 15 amino acids.

The CDR3 nucleotides read TGCAGCGTCCCGGAGAACGGCCATGTGGCCCAGTACTTC. Its translation: CSVPENGHVAQYF. This sequence joins TRBV29-1 and TRBJ2-5; D remains ambiguous. V was pared by 6 bases and J by 9 bases, with 20 bases between. CDR1 and CDR2 from the germline V gene are SQVTM and ANQGSEA. CDR3 length: 13 residues.

The J gene is TRBJ2-1, the V gene TRBV7-9; the D gene is possibly TRBD2 (6 bases). Germline loops: CDR1 SEHNR, CDR2 FQNEAQ (reference sequence). V was cut by 5 bases and J by 3 bases, with 17 bases left in between. The CDR3 is 16 residues long. DNA for the CDR3: TGTGCCAGCAGCCCCCGTGGGGGGAGGAACTACAATGAGCAGTTCTTC. Residues: CASSPRGGRNYNEQFF.

This chain uses TRBV6-5 with TRBJ2-7; a weak D match, TRBD2 (5 bases). Trimming took 6 bases from V and 3 from J, leaving 12 bases between them. The CDR3 is made up of 13 amino acids. The germline V gene encodes CDR1 MNHEY and CDR2 SVGAGI. CDR3 nucleotide sequence: TGTGCCAGCAGCCCCCTCGGGGTCTACGAGCAGTACTTC. Translated, it gives CASSPLGVYEQYF.